The table lists the clone carrying this TCR beta chain with a few counts. The junction had 12 bases not matched to a gene; V was cut back by 5 bases and J by 8 bases. Germline assignment: CDR1 DFQATT and CDR2 SNEGSKA (reference sequence). This CDR3 region has 15 residues. The sample originates from a study of human T cells and chemical hapten exposure. MiXCR, applied by TCRdb to the RACE reads, yields one record per CDR3 protein. The profile covers approximately 350,000 distinct CDR3 sequences, with around 6% appearing a single time and roughly 5.4% taken by the ten largest. Time point of the sample: patch test 2, 6 weeks after DPC sensitization. Described treatment: therapeutic diphenylcyclopropenone sensitization with weekly scalp DPC.

This TCR was recovered from a woman between 18 and 29 years old with alopecia areata. Some clones in this sample may be carry-over from other donors' samples. This rearrangement joins TRBV20-1 to TRBJ1-2; 12 bases are shared with TRBD1. The specimen was whole blood, collected in connection with sensitization to the hapten diphenylcyclopropenone (DPC). The CDR3 loop is CSAAKPGQGAGGYTF. CDR3 nucleotides: TGCAGTGCTGCTAAACCGGGACAGGGGGCGGGCGGCTACACCTTC.